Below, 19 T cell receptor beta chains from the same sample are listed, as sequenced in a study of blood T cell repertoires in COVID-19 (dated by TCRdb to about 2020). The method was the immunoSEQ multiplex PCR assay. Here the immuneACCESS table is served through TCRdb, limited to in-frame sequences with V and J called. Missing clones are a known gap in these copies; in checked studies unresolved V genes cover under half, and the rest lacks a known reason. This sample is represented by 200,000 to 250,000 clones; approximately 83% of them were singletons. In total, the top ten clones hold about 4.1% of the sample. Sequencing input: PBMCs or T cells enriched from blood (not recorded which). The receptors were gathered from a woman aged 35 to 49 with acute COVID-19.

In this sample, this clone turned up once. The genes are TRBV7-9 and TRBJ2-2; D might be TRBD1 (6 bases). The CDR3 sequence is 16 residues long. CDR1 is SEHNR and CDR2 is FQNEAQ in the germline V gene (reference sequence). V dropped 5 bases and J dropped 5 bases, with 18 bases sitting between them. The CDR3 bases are TGTGCCAGCAGCCCGAGACAGGCGTATGTGACCGGGGAGCTGTTTTTT. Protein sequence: CASSPRQAYVTGELFF.

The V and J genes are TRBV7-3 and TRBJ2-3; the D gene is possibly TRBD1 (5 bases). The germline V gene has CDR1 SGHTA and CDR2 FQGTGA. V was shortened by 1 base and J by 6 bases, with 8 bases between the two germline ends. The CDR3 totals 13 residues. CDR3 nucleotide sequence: TGTGCCAGCAGCTTAATTGGGGCGGATACGCAGTATTTT. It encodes CASSLIGADTQYF.

The CDR3 region is CASRTALGTGELFF. The CDR3 bases are TGCGCCAGTAGGACAGCCCTTGGGACCGGGGAGCTGTTTTTT. The chain is built from TRBV10-2 and TRBJ2-2; D is possibly TRBD1 (6 bases). Germline V gene sequence: CDR1 WSHSY, CDR2 SAAADI. Between the trimmed V and J ends, which lost 9 bases and 5 bases, there was a span of 16 bases. The CDR3 covers 14 residues.

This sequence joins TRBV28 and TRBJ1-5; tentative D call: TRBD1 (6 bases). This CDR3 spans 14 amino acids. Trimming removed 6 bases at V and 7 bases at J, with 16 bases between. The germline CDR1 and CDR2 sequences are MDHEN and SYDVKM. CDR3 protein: CASRVQGDAQPQHF. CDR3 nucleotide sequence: TGTGCCAGCAGGGTACAGGGAGATGCACAGCCCCAGCATTTT. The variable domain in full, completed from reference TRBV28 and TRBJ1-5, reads DVKVTQSSRYLVKRTGEKVFLECVQDMDHENMFWYRQDPGLGLRLIYFSYDVKMKEKGDIPEGYSVSREKKERFSLILESASTNQTSMYLCASRVQGDAQPQHFGDGTRLSIL.

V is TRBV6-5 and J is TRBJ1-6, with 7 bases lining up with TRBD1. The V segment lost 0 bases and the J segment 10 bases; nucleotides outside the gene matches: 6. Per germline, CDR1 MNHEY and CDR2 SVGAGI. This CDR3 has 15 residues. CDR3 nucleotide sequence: TGTGCCAGCAGTTACTCCACAGGGGAGCGATCACCCCTCCACTTT. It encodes CASSYSTGERSPLHF.

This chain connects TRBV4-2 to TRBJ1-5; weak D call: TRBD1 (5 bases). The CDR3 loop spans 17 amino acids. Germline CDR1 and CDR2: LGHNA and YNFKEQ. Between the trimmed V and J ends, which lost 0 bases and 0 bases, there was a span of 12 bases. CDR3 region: CASSQEGGRYSNQPQHF. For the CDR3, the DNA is TGTGCCAGCAGCCAAGAGGGGGGAAGGTATAGCAATCAGCCCCAGCATTTT.

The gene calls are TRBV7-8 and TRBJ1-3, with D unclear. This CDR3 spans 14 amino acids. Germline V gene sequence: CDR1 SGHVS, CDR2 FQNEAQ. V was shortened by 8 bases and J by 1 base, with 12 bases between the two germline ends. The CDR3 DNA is TGTGCCAGCGGCTCTGGCCCTTCTGGAAACACCATATATTTT. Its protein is CASGSGPSGNTIYF.

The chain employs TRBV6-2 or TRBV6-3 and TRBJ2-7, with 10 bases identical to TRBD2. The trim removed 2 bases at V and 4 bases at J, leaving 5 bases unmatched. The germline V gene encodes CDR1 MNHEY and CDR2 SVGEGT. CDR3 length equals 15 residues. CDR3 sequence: CASSYPLAGVYEQYF. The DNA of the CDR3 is TGTGCCAGCAGTTACCCCCTAGCGGGAGTTTACGAGCAGTACTTC.

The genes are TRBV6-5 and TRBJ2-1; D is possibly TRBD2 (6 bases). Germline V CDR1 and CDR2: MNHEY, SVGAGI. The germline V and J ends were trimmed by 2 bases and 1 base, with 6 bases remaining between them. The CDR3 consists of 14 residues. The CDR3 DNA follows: TGTGCCAGCAGTTACGGGGGGTCCTACAATGAGCAGTTCTTC. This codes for CASSYGGSYNEQFF.

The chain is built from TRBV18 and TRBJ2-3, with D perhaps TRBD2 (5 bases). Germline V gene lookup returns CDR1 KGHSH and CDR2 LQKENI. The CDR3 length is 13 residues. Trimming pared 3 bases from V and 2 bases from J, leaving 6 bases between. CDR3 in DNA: TGTGCCAGCTCACCCGGGGACACAGATACGCAGTATTTT. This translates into CASSPGDTDTQYF.

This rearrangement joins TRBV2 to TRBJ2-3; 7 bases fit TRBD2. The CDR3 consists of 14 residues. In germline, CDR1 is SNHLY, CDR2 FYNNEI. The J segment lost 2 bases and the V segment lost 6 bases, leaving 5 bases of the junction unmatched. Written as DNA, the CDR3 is TGTGCCAGCAGGGACGGGGGGACCACAGATACGCAGTATTTT. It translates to CASRDGGTTDTQYF.

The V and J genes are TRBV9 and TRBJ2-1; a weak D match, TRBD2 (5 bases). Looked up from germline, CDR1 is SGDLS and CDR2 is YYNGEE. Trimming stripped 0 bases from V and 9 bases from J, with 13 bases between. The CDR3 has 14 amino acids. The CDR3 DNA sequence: TGTGCCAGCAGCGTAGTAAGGCCGGGAAGTGAGCAGTTCTTC. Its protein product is CASSVVRPGSEQFF.

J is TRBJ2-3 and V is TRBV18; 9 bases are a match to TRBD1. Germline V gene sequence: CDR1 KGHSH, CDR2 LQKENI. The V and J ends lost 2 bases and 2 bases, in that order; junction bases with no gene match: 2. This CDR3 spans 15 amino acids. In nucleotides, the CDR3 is TGTGCCAGCTCACCAGGGACAGGGAACACAGATACGCAGTATTTT. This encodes CASSPGTGNTDTQYF.

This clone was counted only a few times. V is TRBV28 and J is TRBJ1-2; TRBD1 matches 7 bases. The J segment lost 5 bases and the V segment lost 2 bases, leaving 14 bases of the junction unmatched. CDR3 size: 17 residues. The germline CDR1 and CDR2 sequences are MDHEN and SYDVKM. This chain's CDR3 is CASSLTFGAGGLYGYTF. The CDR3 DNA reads TGTGCCAGCAGTTTAACGTTTGGGGCAGGGGGGTTATATGGCTACACCTTC.

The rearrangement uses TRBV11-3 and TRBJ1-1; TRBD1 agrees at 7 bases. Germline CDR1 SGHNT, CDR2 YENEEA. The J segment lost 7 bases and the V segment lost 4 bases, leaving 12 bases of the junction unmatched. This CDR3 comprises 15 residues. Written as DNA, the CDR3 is TGTGCCAGCAGCTCGGCGCCCCAGGGGGGCCTTGAAGCTTTCTTT. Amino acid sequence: CASSSAPQGGLEAFF.

CDR3 nucleotide sequence: TGTGCCAGCAGCCAAGATTTAGCTAGCGGGATAGCCGGGGAGCTGTTTTTT. Translating gives CASSQDLASGIAGELFF. The chain links TRBV14 to TRBJ2-2; 9 bases match TRBD2. Germline V lookup: CDR1 SGHDN, CDR2 FVKESK. J lost 6 bases, V lost 0 bases, and 8 bases had no gene match. CDR3 length equals 17 residues. Full variable domain (missing parts from reference TRBV14 and TRBJ2-2): EAGVTQFPSHSVIEKGQTVTLRCDPISGHDNLYWYRRVMGKEIKFLLHFVKESKQDESGMPNNRFLAERTGGTYSTLKVQPAELEDSGVYFCASSQDLASGIAGELFFGEGSRLTVL.

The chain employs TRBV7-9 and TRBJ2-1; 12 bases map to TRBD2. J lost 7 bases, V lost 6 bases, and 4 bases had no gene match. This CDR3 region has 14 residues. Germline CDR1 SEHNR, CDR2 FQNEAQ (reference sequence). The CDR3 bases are TGTGCCAGCAGACTAGCGGGAGGATGGAATGAGCAGTTCTTC. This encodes CASRLAGGWNEQFF.

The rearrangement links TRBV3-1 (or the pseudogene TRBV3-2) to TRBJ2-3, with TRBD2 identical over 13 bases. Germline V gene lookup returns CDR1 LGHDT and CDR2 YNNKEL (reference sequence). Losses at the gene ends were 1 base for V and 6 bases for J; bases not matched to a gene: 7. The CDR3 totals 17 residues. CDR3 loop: CASSQARGLAGRDTQYF. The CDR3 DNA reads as TGTGCCAGCAGCCAAGCGAGGGGACTAGCGGGAAGGGATACGCAGTATTTT.

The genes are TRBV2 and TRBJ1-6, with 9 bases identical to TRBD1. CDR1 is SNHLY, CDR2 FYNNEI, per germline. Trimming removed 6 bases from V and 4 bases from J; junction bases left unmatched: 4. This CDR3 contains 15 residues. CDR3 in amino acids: CASSPTGGYNSPLHF. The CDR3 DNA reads TGTGCCAGCAGCCCGACAGGGGGATATAATTCACCCCTCCACTTT.